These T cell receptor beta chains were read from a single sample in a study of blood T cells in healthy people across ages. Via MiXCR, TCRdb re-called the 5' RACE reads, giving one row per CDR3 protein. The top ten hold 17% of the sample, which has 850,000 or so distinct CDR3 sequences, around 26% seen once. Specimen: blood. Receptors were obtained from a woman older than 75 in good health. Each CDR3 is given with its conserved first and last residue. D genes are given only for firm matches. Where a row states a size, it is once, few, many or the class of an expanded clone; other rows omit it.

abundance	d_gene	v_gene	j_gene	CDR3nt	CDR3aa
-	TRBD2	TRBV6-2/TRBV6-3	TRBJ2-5	TGTGCCAGCAGTACCACCCGGGCAGCGGGGCCTTATAATGAGCAGTACTTC	CASSTTRAAGPYNEQYF
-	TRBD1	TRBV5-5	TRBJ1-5	TGTGCCAGCAGCCCCCGTGGGACAGGGAGCGGTCAGCCCCAGCATTTT	CASSPRGTGSGQPQHF
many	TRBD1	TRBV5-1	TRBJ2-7	TGCGCCAGCAGCCCCTTCCGGGACAGTGCGCGCACCGAGCAGTACTTC	CASSPFRDSARTEQYF
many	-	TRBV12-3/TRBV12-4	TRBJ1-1	TGTGCCAGCAGTTCCCGGGACCGCCCAGCTTTCTTT	CASSSRDRPAFF
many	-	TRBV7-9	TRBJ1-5	TGTGCCAGCAGCTTAGATGAGGCGCAGCCCCAGCATTTT	CASSLDEAQPQHF
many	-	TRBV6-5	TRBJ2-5	TGTGCCAGCAGAAGCTACTCGGGGGGCCGTAAAGAGACCCAGTACTTC	CASRSYSGGRKETQYF
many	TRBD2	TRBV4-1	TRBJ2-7	TGCGCCAGCAGCCAAACTCCTAGCGGGGGGGCAACCGGCGAGCAGTACTTC	CASSQTPSGGATGEQYF
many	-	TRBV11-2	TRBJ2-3	TGTGCCAGCAGCTTTGAAAGTTTCTCAGATACGCAGTATTTT	CASSFESFSDTQYF
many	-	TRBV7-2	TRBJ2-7	TGTGCCAGCAGCTGGACCCGTGGGGGGTACGAGCAGTACTTC	CASSWTRGGYEQYF
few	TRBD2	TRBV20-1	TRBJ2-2	TGCAGTGCTAGGCGGTCCAGAGCGGGGGTACGGGAAGGGACCGGGGAGCTGTTTTTT	CSARRSRAGVREGTGELFF
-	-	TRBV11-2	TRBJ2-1	TGTGCCAGCACCCACAGGGTAGGGGTTGGAAATGAGCAGTTCTTC	CASTHRVGVGNEQFF
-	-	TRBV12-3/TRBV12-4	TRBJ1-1	TGTGCCAGCAGGGTTGGGTATAGGAACACTGAAGCTTGCTTT	CASRVGYRNTEACF
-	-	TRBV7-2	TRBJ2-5	TGTGCCAGCAGCCCCGAGAGGGGACGCCAAGAGACCCAGTACTTC	CASSPERGRQETQYF
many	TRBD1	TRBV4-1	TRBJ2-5	TGCGCCAGCAGCCAAGAATGGAACAGGGGGGTCCAAGAGACCCAGTACTTC	CASSQEWNRGVQETQYF
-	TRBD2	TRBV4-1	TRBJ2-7	TGCGCCAGCAGCCAAGAGCCGGGACTAGCGGGAAATGAGCAGTACTTC	CASSQEPGLAGNEQYF
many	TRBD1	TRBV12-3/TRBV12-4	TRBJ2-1	TGTGCCAGCAGCAGACAGGGGGCTGGGGATGAGCAGTTCTTC	CASSRQGAGDEQFF
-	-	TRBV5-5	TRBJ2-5	TGTGCCAGCAGCCCTACCGGGGTCCACCCTGAGCAGTACTTC	CASSPTGVHPEQYF
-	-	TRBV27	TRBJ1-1	TGTGCCAGCAGCCGTTATGGGGGGGGGAGTAACACTGAAGCTTTCTTT	CASSRYGGGSNTEAFF
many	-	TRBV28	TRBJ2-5	TGTGCCAGCAGTTTGGGCCTGGTTAGGACCCAGTACTTC	CASSLGLVRTQYF
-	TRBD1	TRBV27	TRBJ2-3	TGTGCCAGCAGTTCCCGGATAACAGGGGCAGATACGCAGTATTTT	CASSSRITGADTQYF
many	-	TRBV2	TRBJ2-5	TGTGCCAGCACCGGAGAGGGCACCGGTTCGGCCCAGTACTTC	CASTGEGTGSAQYF
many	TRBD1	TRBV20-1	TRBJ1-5	TGCAGTGCTAGCTCAGGGGGCCCGGTGATAGGAGCCCGCAATCAGCCCCAGCATTTT	CSASSGGPVIGARNQPQHF
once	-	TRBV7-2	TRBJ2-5	TGTGCCAGCAGCTTAGTTTGGGGGATCGCGGAGACCCAGTACTTC	CASSLVWGIAETQYF
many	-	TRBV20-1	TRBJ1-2	TGCAGTGCTAGAGGTGGGGTTGGCTACACCTTC	CSARGGVGYTF
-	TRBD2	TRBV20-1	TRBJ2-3	TGCAGTGCTAGAGGTAGCGGGGGCCCAGATACGCAGTATTTT	CSARGSGGPDTQYF
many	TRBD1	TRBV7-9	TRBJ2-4	TGTGCCAGCAGCTTAGCGAAGGGGACAGGTTTATTCATTCAGTACTTC	CASSLAKGTGLFIQYF
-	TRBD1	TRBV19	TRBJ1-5	TGTGCCAGCCGACAGGGGTTAGATCCCCAGCATTTT	CASRQGLDPQHF
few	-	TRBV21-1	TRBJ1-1	TGTGCCAGCAGCAAAGGTGGCCGCGTGAACACTGAAGCTTTCTTT	CASSKGGRVNTEAFF
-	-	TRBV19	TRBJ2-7	TGTGCCAGTAGTATAGATCGCAGGGCTACCGTCTACGAGCAGTACTTC	CASSIDRRATVYEQYF
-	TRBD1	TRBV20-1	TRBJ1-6	TGCAGTGCCGACGTGGACAGGGGGCCGTACTATAATTCACCCCTCCACTTT	CSADVDRGPYYNSPLHF
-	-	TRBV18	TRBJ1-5	TGTGCCAGCTCAAGGCAGGGGATCGGGGATAGCAATCAGCCCCAGCATTTT	CASSRQGIGDSNQPQHF
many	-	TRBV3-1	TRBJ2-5	TGTGCCAGCAGCCAAGCCAAGGCCCAGTACTTC	CASSQAKAQYF
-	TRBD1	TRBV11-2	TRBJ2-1	TGTACCAGCAGAACACAGGGGGTCGATGAGCAGTTCTTC	CTSRTQGVDEQFF